One and the same sample provided the 27 T cell receptor gamma chains below, sequenced in a study of γδ T cells in repeated Plasmodium falciparum infection. Gammadelta T cells were flow-sorted from PBMC into Vgamma9/Vdelta2+ and Vdelta2-negative populations for bulk analysis. TCRdb applied CATT to the multiplex PCR reads for clone calling. This sample yields 25,000 to 30,000 gamma-chain clones, of which 3% are seen a single time; roughly 30% belongs to the top ten. What was sequenced was gamma-delta T cells from blood. Every receptor here comes from a pool of human donors (malaria-infected and uninfected, not separated).

Note on this clone: A single base is all that separates this from a far larger clone, so a read error is likely. Other DNA sequences in this sample translate to the same CDR3. The chain couples TRGV2 to TRGJP2. The J gene, absent from TCRdb, was called here by matching the DNA to germline. Germline V CDR1 and CDR2: EGSNGY, YDSYNSKV. The CDR3 covers 17 residues. The DNA of the CDR3 is TGTGCCACCTGGGACGACTCGCCCGAGGGTAGCGATTGGATCAAGACGTTT. Translating gives CATWDDSPEGSDWIKTF.

With regard to this clone: TCRdb attributes to this sequence the protein of a much larger clone, which differs from the DNA translation at residue 3; a read error is likely, and the protein displayed is translated from the DNA. This chain connects TRGV9 to TRGJ1 or TRGJ2. TCRdb does not report a J gene; here it was assigned by matching the DNA to germline references. From germline, CDR1 is GITISATS and CDR2 ISYDGTV (reference sequence). CDR3 size: 11 residues. The CDR3 nucleotides read TGTGCCTCGTGGGAGGTCGGTAAGAAACTCTTT. Protein product: CASWEVGKKLF.

This clone has ten or more counts. This likely came from a read error, as a far larger clone is one base away. Distinct nucleotide sequences in the sample also encode this CDR3. This chain uses TRGV9 with TRGJ1 or TRGJ2. TCRdb supplies no J gene; here it was assigned by aligning the nucleotide sequence to germline. J lost 3 bases, V lost 9 bases, and 47 bases had no gene match. The CDR3 extends over 25 amino acids. Germline V gene data show CDR1 as GITISATS and CDR2 as ISYDGTV (reference sequence). The CDR3 region is CALDSLRGLLPCNKFEHGAYYKKLF. The CDR3 DNA follows: TGTGCCTTGGACTCTTTGCGGGGCTTGTTACCTTGTAATAAGTTCGAACATGGTGCTTATTATAAGAAACTCTTT.

This clone occurred many times. The protein recorded in TCRdb matches a much larger clone and deviates from this DNA's translation at residue 8, suggesting a read error; the protein here is obtained by translating the DNA. The gene calls are TRGV9 and TRGJ1 or TRGJ2. Germline V lookup: CDR1 GITISATS, CDR2 ISYDGTV (reference sequence). This CDR3 comprises 12 residues. V was clipped by 0 bases and J by 8 bases; unmatched bases: 4. The CDR3 protein is CALWEVHDKKLF. In nucleotides, the CDR3 is TGTGCCTTGTGGGAGGTGCATGATAAGAAACTCTTT.

This clone has only a few counts. This DNA's translation differs at residue 11 from TCRdb's protein, which comes from a much larger clone; a read error is likely, and the protein shown is translated from the DNA. V gene TRGV9 combines with J gene TRGJ1 or TRGJ2. The J gene is absent in TCRdb and was assigned here via DNA matching to germline. Germline trimming cut 3 bases from V and 11 bases from J; bases unmatched to any gene: 16. This CDR3 is 14 amino acids long. Germline loops: CDR1 GITISATS, CDR2 ISYDGTV (reference sequence). The chain's CDR3 is CALWEPCFGYEKLF. Written as DNA, the CDR3 is TGTGCCTTGTGGGAGCCCTGCTTCGGGTATGAGAAACTCTTT.

The chain combines TRGV2 with TRGJP2. In the absence of a J gene in TCRdb, the DNA was matched to germline to assign it here. With 6 bases clipped from V and 0 bases from J, the junction kept 13 bases outside the gene matches. The V gene's germline CDR1 is EGSNGY and CDR2 YDSYNSKV. The CDR3 contains 17 residues. Here the CDR3 reads CATWTGNLNSSDWIKTF. CDR3 DNA sequence: TGTGCCACCTGGACGGGAAATTTAAATAGTAGTGATTGGATCAAGACGTTT.

This clone was observed many times. A much larger clone is a single base away; this may be a read error. The chain joins TRGV5 to TRGJ1 or TRGJ2. V shed 2 bases and J 9 bases; nucleotides not matched to a gene: 7. CDR1 is VINAFY, CDR2 YDVSNSKD, per germline. The CDR3 covers 12 residues. DNA of the CDR3: TGTGCCACCTGGGACACCCCGTGTAAGAAACTCTTT. It codes for CATWDTPCKKLF.

This clone was counted many times. TCRdb attributes to this sequence the protein of a much larger clone, which differs from the DNA translation at residue 11; a read error is likely, and the protein displayed is translated from the DNA. The V and J genes are TRGV9 and TRGJP2. The CDR3 totals 16 residues. Germline CDR1 reads GITISATS; CDR2 reads ISYDGTV (reference sequence). CDR3 DNA: TGTGCCTTGTGGGAGGTGGGTTGGAGTAGTGGTTGGATCAAGACGTTT. It translates to CALWEVGWSSGWIKTF.

This clone occurred a few times. A far more abundant clone sits one base away, making this likely a read error. This same CDR3 is encoded by further DNA sequences in the sample. J is TRGJP and V is TRGV9. The J gene is not listed in TCRdb, so it was assigned here from a DNA match to germline. The CDR3 runs 17 residues. The germline CDR1 and CDR2 sequences are GITISATS and ISYDGTV (reference sequence). The CDR3 DNA sequence: TGTGCCCTGTGGGAGGTGCTGTTTTTGTTGGGCAAAAAAATCAAGGTATTT. This encodes CALWEVLFLLGKKIKVF.

A V gene of TRGV9 was called, but no J gene was assigned. Germline V gives CDR1 GITISATS, CDR2 ISYDGTV (reference sequence). The CDR3 covers 29 residues. The CDR3 DNA reads TGTGCCTTGTGGGAGGCTGTTCGAGAAACTCTGGCAGTGGAACAACACTTGTTGTCACAGGTAAGTATCGGAAGAATACAACATTTC. It encodes CALWEAVRETLAVEQHLLSQVSIGRIQHF.

This clone was found many times. This likely traces to a read error, being one base from a far larger clone. At the DNA level, this CDR3 is encoded by other sequences in the same sample as well. The rearrangement links TRGV9 to TRGJ1 or TRGJ2. The J gene is not listed in TCRdb, so it was assigned here from a DNA match to germline. The CDR3 extends over 13 amino acids. Germline CDR1 is GITISATS and CDR2 is ISYDGTV (reference sequence). The DNA of the CDR3 is TGTGCCTTATGGGAGGACAGTTATTATAAGAAACTCTTT. It is translated as CALWEDSYYKKLF.

With regard to this clone: The TCRdb protein, from a much larger clone, departs from this DNA's translation at residue 6, likely by read error; the protein shown derives from the DNA. The chain carries TRGV4 and TRGJ1 or TRGJ2. No J gene was available from TCRdb, and it was assigned here by a germline match of the DNA. CDR1 is EGSTGY and CDR2 is YDSYTSSV in the germline V gene. The CDR3 totals 11 residues. V was clipped by 5 bases and J by 8 bases; unmatched bases: 6. The CDR3 here is CATWVANKKLF. The CDR3 DNA follows: TGTGCCACCTGGGTTGCCAATAAGAAACTCTTT.

The sample holds many counts of this clone. Since a far larger clone is one base different, this is likely a read error. This CDR3 is also generated by other DNA sequences in the sample. CDR3 loop: CALWEEELGKKIKVF. CDR3 sequence (DNA): TGTGCCTTGTGGGAGGAAGAGTTGGGCAAAAAGATCAAGGTATTT. The chain has TRGV9 and TRGJP. CDR3 length: 15 residues. CDR1 GITISATS and CDR2 ISYDGTV come from the germline V gene (reference sequence).

This clone was observed at least ten times. A far bigger clonotype differs at one base, so this is likely a read error. The J gene is TRGJ1 or TRGJ2, the V gene TRGV9. The J gene is not listed in TCRdb, so it was assigned here from a DNA match to germline. J lost 7 bases, V lost 2 bases, and 8 bases had no gene match. The CDR3 spans 13 residues. Germline CDR1 is GITISATS and CDR2 is ISYDGTV (reference sequence). The CDR3 DNA follows: TGTGCCTTGTGGGAGGCCCTATACTATAAGAAACTCTTT. Residues: CALWEALYYKKLF.

In its sample, this clone was seen many times. An end of the junction does not agree with germline; a read error may underlie this. This CDR3 is also generated by other DNA sequences in the sample. This chain links TRGV4 with TRGJ1 or TRGJ2. In the absence of a J gene in TCRdb, the DNA was matched to germline to assign it here. CDR1 is EGSTGY and CDR2 is YDSYTSSV in the germline V gene. The length of the CDR3 is 13 residues. CDR3 nucleotides: TGCGCCACCTGGGATCAAGGTTATTATAAGAAACTCTTT. This sequence encodes CATWDQGYYKKLF.

As for this clone: TCRdb lists the protein of a much larger clone for this DNA, which differs at residue 9, so this is likely a read error; the protein given here is translated from the DNA itself. V gene assignment gives TRGV2, but the J gene was left uncalled. The germline gives CDR1 EGSNGY, CDR2 YDSYNSKV. This CDR3 is built from 11 residues. The CDR3 sequence is CATWDGDTRLF. Written as DNA, the CDR3 is TGTGCCACCTGGGACGGGGATACGAGACTCTTT.

Concerning this clone: A clone one base away is much larger, so this may be a read error. V usage is TRGV5 and J usage is TRGJ1 or TRGJ2. As TCRdb names no J gene, one was assigned here on the basis of a DNA match to germline. The CDR3 covers 14 residues. J gave up 11 bases and V 3 bases, and 16 bases lay outside the gene matches. Per germline, CDR1 VINAFY and CDR2 YDVSNSKD. CDR3 amino acids: CATWDPKGGYEKLF. CDR3 nucleotide sequence: TGTGCCACCTGGGACCCAAAAGGGGGGTATGAGAAACTCTTT.

This clone was observed at least ten times. A read error likely explains this, since a far larger clone differs by one base. Other DNA sequences from this sample encode an identical CDR3 as well. The J gene was not called, though the V gene is TRGV9. The V gene's germline CDR1 is GITISATS and CDR2 ISYDGTV (reference sequence). The CDR3 has 12 residues. The CDR3 DNA is TGTGCCTTGTGGGAGGTGAAATATAAGAAGCTCTTT. It translates to CALWEVKYKKLF.

This clone was seen only a few times. TCRdb's protein for this DNA is that of a much larger clone and differs from the translation at residue 3, likely a read error; the protein shown is the DNA translation. V is TRGV9 and J is TRGJ1 or TRGJ2. The J gene, missing from TCRdb, was assigned here through DNA to germline matching. The CDR3 loop spans 14 amino acids. Germline V lookup: CDR1 GITISATS, CDR2 ISYDGTV (reference sequence). In nucleotides, the CDR3 is TGTGCCTCGTGGAGTTTGACGAATTATTATAAGAAACTCTTT. Translated: CASWSLTNYYKKLF.

This clone showed up many times. This chain uses TRGV9 with TRGJP. TCRdb supplies no J gene; here it was assigned by aligning the nucleotide sequence to germline. The germline V gene has CDR1 GITISATS and CDR2 ISYDGTV (reference sequence). This CDR3 contains 16 residues. With V trimmed by 1 base and J by 10 bases, 7 bases remained unmatched. CDR3 sequence: CALWEVGELGKKIKVF. The CDR3 DNA reads TGTGCCTTGTGGGAGGTCGGGGAATTGGGCAAAAAAATCAAGGTATTT.

This clone has a count of ten or more. Just one base apart from a much larger clone, this may be a read error. The chain employs TRGV2 and TRGJ1 or TRGJ2. The V gene end was trimmed by 5 bases and the J gene end by 5 bases; junction bases not matched to a gene: 9. This CDR3 is 13 amino acids long. Germline CDR1 reads EGSNGY; CDR2 reads YDSYNSKV. The CDR3 reads CATWGGKDYKKLF. CDR3 nucleotides: TGTGCCACCTGGGGCGGCAAAGATTATAAGAAACTCTTT.

This clone was seen more than once but under ten times. A far bigger clonotype differs at one base, so this is likely a read error. The sample carries other DNA sequences with the same CDR3. The rearrangement joins TRGV9 to TRGJ1 or TRGJ2. Here the J gene was assigned by germline matching of the DNA, as TCRdb has none. The germline V gene encodes CDR1 GITISATS and CDR2 ISYDGTV (reference sequence). CDR3 length: 13 residues. The CDR3, as DNA: TGTGCCCTGTGGGAGCCGATTTATTATAAGAAACTCTTT. Amino acids: CALWEPIYYKKLF.

Notes on this clone: TCRdb's protein for this DNA is that of a much larger clone and differs from the translation at residue 11, likely a read error; the protein shown is the DNA translation. The chain combines TRGV5 with TRGJ1 or TRGJ2. TCRdb gives no J gene; it was assigned here by matching the DNA to germline. J gave up 12 bases and V 0 bases, and 14 bases lay outside the gene matches. This CDR3 has 14 amino acids. In germline, CDR1 is VINAFY, CDR2 YDVSNSKD. The CDR3 bases are TGTGCCACCTGGGACAGGCCGTTACCTAATAGGAAACTCTTT. This gives the protein CATWDRPLPNRKLF.

This clone was observed at least ten times. The translation of this DNA and the TCRdb protein of a much larger clone differ at residue 15, probably owing to a read error; the protein shown here is translated from the DNA. The same CDR3 arises from other DNA sequences in this sample as well. The chain uses TRGV9 and TRGJP. The germline V gene encodes CDR1 GITISATS and CDR2 ISYDGTV (reference sequence). The CDR3 is made up of 16 amino acids. The CDR3 protein is CALWKGQELGKKIKLF. As DNA, the CDR3 is TGTGCCTTGTGGAAAGGTCAAGAGTTGGGCAAAAAAATCAAGTTATTT.

Many counts were recorded for this clone. TCRdb shows a much larger clone's protein in place of this DNA's translation, and the two differ at residue 8, likely through a read error; the protein shown is translated from the DNA. The V gene is TRGV9; the J gene was not called. This CDR3 has 10 residues. Germline-derived CDR1 and CDR2 are GITISATS and ISYDGTV (reference sequence). The CDR3: CALWENKRLF. CDR3 bases: TGTGCCTTGTGGGAAAACAAGAGACTCTTT.

The rearrangement uses TRGV9 and TRGJP1. Here the J gene was assigned by germline matching of the DNA, as TCRdb has none. Trimming took 11 bases from V and 0 from J; bases not matched to a gene: 15. Per the germline V gene, CDR1 is GITISATS and CDR2 is ISYDGTV (reference sequence). The CDR3 runs to 16 residues. In DNA, the CDR3 is TGTGCCTGTGGGAGCGAGTCTTATACCACTGGTTGGTTCAAGATATTT. Its protein is CACGSESYTTGWFKIF.

This clone is termed medium-sized (0.01 to 0.1%). The V gene is TRGV9, the J gene TRGJ1 or TRGJ2. The CDR3 is 16 residues long. In germline, CDR1 is GITISATS, CDR2 ISYDGTV (reference sequence). Germline trimming cut 3 bases from V and 7 bases from J; bases unmatched to any gene: 18. DNA of the CDR3: TGTGCCTTGTGGGAGACCCGGCGGGGGATGAAGTATAAGAAACTCTTT. Protein: CALWETRRGMKYKKLF.